This paragraph covers one T cell receptor beta chain sequence. No antigen is known for it. The data stem from a study of early T cells in non-severe SARS-CoV-2 infection. Study overall: Bulk RNA isolated from unsorted whole blood underwent sequencing; chains were not paired. The study's findings and limits: Private and CD4 specificities were missed by VDJdb matching, skewed to anti-spike CD8.

Germline V gene sequence: CDR1 MNHEY, CDR2 SVGEGT. Trimming left V 5 bases short and J 2 bases short, with 10 bases between. The CDR3 sequence is 14 residues long. TCRdb redid the calling of the 5' RACE reads with MiXCR, one entry per CDR3 protein. Here the sample spans tens of thousands of distinct CDR3 sequences, roughly 7% being singletons. The sample taken for sequencing was whole blood. This rearrangement joins TRBV6-2 or TRBV6-3 to TRBJ2-1; D is uncertain. The source of this sequence is an adult who was a healthcare worker with PCR-confirmed SARS-CoV-2 infection or an uninfected control (not recorded which). CDR3 residues: CASSPRDPYNEQFF. Here the CDR3 DNA reads TGTGCCAGCAGTCCTCGCGATCCCTACAATGAGCAGTTCTTC.